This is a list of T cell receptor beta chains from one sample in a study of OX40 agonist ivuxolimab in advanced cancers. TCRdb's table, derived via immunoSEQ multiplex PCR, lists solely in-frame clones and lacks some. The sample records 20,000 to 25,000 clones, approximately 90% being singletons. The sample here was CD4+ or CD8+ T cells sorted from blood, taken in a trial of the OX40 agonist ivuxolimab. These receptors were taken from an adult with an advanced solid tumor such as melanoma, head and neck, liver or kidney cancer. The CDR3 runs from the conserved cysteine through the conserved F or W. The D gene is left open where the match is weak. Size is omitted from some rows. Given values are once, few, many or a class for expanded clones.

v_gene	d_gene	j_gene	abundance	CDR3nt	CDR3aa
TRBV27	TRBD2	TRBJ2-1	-	TGTGCCAGCAGTTTATTCCCGCGGGAGATCGGGTACAATGAGCAGTTCTTC	CASSLFPREIGYNEQFF
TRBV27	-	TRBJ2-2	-	TGTGCCAGCAGTTTTCTCCCCACCGGGGAGCTGTTTTTT	CASSFLPTGELFF
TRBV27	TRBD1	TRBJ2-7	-	TGTGCCAGCAGTTTATCTACCGGGACAGGGGCCAGGGAGCAGTACTTC	CASSLSTGTGAREQYF
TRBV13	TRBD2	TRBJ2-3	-	TGTGCCAGCAGCCCCTCGGGAACTAGCGGGAGAGATACGCAGTATTTT	CASSPSGTSGRDTQYF
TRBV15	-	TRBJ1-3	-	TGTGCCACCAGGGGGGCCAGCGAAGGCTCTGGAAACACCATATATTTT	CATRGASEGSGNTIYF
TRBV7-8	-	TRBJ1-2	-	TGTGCCAGCACCCCCCCCTGGGGACAAGGTCATGGCTACACCTTC	CASTPPWGQGHGYTF
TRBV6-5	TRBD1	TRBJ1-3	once	TGTGCCAGCCTCCTGATGACAGGGACACAGGACACCATATATTTT	CASLLMTGTQDTIYF
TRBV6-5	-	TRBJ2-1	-	TGTGCCAGCAGTTACTCGGCCACAGAGCAGTTCTTC	CASSYSATEQFF
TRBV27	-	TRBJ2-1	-	TGTGCCAGCAGTCCAAGAGGGCTCAATGAGCAGTTCTTC	CASSPRGLNEQFF
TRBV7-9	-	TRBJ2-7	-	TGTGCCAGCAGCCCTAGGGACTCCCTCGAGAAATTC	CASSPRDSLEKF
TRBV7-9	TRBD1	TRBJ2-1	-	TGTGCCAGCAGACCGAAACAGGGGGCACATGAGCAGTTCTTC	CASRPKQGAHEQFF
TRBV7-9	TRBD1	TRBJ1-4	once	TGTGCCAGCAGCCTTACGGACAGGGGGTCTCGAGAAAAACTGTTTTTT	CASSLTDRGSREKLFF
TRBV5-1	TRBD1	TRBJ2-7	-	TGCGCCAGCAGCCTCCGAGGACTTCCAACCGGGACAGGGGGAGACGAGCAGTACTTC	CASSLRGLPTGTGGDEQYF
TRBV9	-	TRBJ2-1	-	TGTGCCAGCAGCGCACCCTCGGGACTTGAATACTACAATGAGCAGTTCTTC	CASSAPSGLEYYNEQFF
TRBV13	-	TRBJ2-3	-	TGTGCCAGCAGCCCAGGGGACCCGCCAACAGATACGCAGTATTTT	CASSPGDPPTDTQYF
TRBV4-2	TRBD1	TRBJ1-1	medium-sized	TGTGCCAGCAGCCAAGATCAGGGGGTCAACACTGAAGCTTTCTTT	CASSQDQGVNTEAFF
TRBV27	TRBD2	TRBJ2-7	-	TGTGCCAGCAGTGACCTATTACCGGGACTAGAACAAATCACCTACGAGCAGTACTTC	CASSDLLPGLEQITYEQYF
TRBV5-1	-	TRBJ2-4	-	TGCGCCAGCAGCTTGACAGGGCCAAACTCAGCCAAAAACATTCAGTACTTC	CASSLTGPNSAKNIQYF
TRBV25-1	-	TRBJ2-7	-	TGTGCCAGCAGTGAATTCCCCCCCTCCTACGAGCAGTACTTC	CASSEFPPSYEQYF
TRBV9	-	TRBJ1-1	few	TGTGCCAGCAGCGTAGCGCCTAAGGGCAACACTGAAGCTTTCTTT	CASSVAPKGNTEAFF
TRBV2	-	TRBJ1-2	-	TGTGCCAGCAGATGGGGGGGTGGCTACACCTTC	CASRWGGGYTF
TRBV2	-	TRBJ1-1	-	TGTGCCAGCAGAGGTTCCCTCGAACGGCCTGGCACTGAAGCTTTCTTT	CASRGSLERPGTEAFF
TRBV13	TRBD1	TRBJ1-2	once	TGTGCCAGCAGCAACACCAGGGGGCTGTCTGGCTACACCTTC	CASSNTRGLSGYTF
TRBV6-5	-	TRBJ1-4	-	TGTGCCAGCAGTTACTCGGGACGGACCCCTAATGAAAAACTGTTTTTT	CASSYSGRTPNEKLFF
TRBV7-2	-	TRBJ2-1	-	TGTGCCAGCAGCTTAGCTCGCCGGCTAGCGCCCCACAATGAGCAGTTCTTC	CASSLARRLAPHNEQFF
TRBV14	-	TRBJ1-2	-	TGTGCCAGCAGCCGTTATCAGGGCCTCTCGGGGTTCTATGGCTACACCTTC	CASSRYQGLSGFYGYTF
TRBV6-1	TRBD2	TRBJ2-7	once	TGTGCCAGCAGTGAACCTGGACTAGCGGTCTACGAGCAGTACTTC	CASSEPGLAVYEQYF
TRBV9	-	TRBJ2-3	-	TGTGCCAGCAGCGAGGGGGGGAAAGATACGCAGTATTTT	CASSEGGKDTQYF
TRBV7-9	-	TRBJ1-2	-	TGTGCCAGCAAAAACCTGGCGGGCCGCTATGGCTACACCTTC	CASKNLAGRYGYTF
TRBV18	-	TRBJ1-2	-	TGTGCCAGCTCACCACCGGGGCGAAACTATGGCTACACCTTC	CASSPPGRNYGYTF
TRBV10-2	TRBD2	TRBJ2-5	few	TGCGCCAGCAGTGAACTGGTCGGGGTAGCGGGATCGGTCGCGGAGACCCAGTACTTC	CASSELVGVAGSVAETQYF
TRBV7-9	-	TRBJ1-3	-	TGTGCCAGCAGCCCCCAGGTCTCTGGAAACACCATATATTTT	CASSPQVSGNTIYF
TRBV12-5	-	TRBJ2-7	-	TGTGCTAGTGGTTTGAAGGGAGGCCTCTCCTACGAGCAGTACTTC	CASGLKGGLSYEQYF
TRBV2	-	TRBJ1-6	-	TGTGCCAGCAGGAGATGGATAGATTACAATTCACCCCTCCACTTT	CASRRWIDYNSPLHF
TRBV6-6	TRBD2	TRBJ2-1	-	TGTGCCAGCAGTTACTCTACTAGCGGGGACAATGAGCAGTTCTTC	CASSYSTSGDNEQFF
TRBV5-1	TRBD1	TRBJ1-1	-	TGCGCCAGCAGCTTGGGAGCAGGGGGCACTGAAGCTTTCTTT	CASSLGAGGTEAFF
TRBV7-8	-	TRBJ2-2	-	TGTGCCACACCACCGGGGGCAAGCACCGGGGAGCTGTTTTTT	CATPPGASTGELFF
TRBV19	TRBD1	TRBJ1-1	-	TGTGCCAGTAGTATAGAGAGGACAGGGAACACTGAAGCTTTCTTT	CASSIERTGNTEAFF
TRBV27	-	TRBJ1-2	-	TGTGCCAGCAGTTTATCGACTGGGGCCGGCTACACCTTC	CASSLSTGAGYTF
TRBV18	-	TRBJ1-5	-	TGTGCCAGCTCACCCCGTTGGGAAATAAGTCCCCAGCATTTT	CASSPRWEISPQHF
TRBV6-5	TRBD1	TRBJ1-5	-	TGTGCCAGCAGCCACGGACAGGTCCCTCAGCCCCAGCATTTT	CASSHGQVPQPQHF
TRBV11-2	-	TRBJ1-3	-	TGTGCCAGCACCCCATTTCCGTACTCTGGAAACACCATATATTTT	CASTPFPYSGNTIYF
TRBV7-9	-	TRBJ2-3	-	TGTGCCAGCAGCGCCGAGTTCGGGGATACGCAGTATTTT	CASSAEFGDTQYF
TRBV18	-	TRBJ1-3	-	TGTGCCAGCTCACCACGGGGAGAGGCTGGAAACACCATATATTTT	CASSPRGEAGNTIYF
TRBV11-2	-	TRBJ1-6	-	TGTGCCAGCAGCCCTCGCCCTATTTATAATTCACCCCTCCACTTT	CASSPRPIYNSPLHF
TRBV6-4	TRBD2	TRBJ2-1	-	TGTGCCAGCAGCCCAACCGGACTAGCGGGGAACAATGAGCAGTTCTTC	CASSPTGLAGNNEQFF
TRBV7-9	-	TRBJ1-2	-	TGTGCCAGCAGGCCCGGAAGCATTAAGGGCCCCGATGGCTACACCTTC	CASRPGSIKGPDGYTF
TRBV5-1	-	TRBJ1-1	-	TGCGCCAGCCGCTTAAACACTGAAGCTTTCTTT	CASRLNTEAFF